The T cell receptor (beta chain) described here comes from a study of T cells in Graves' hyperthyroidism and ophthalmopathy. Findings and limits, study-wide: It was a median about 6.5 months before onset that the model predicted ophthalmopathy. From stable hyperthyroidism, ophthalmopathy was set apart by a 13 V-J model.

This clonotype was observed many times. Its target is not known. RNA transcripts provided the source from which TCR beta CDR3 regions were amplified. The TCR CDR3 was amplified in a first-round RT-PCR using the HTBI primer set. MiXCR, applied by TCRdb to the multiplex PCR reads, yields one record per CDR3 protein. The profile covers over 650,000 distinct CDR3 sequences, with 45% appearing a single time and under 8.5% taken by the ten largest. The V gene lost 4 bases and the J gene lost 7 bases, with 10 bases spanning the gap. This CDR3 has 12 amino acids. Germline V lookup: CDR1 SEHNR, CDR2 FQNEAQ (reference sequence).

The genes are TRBV7-9 and TRBJ1-2; weak D call: TRBD1 (5 bases). Specimen: peripheral blood or thyroid tissue (not recorded which). This receptor was taken from an adult man with Graves' disease, either hyperthyroidism or ophthalmopathy (not recorded which). The CDR3: CASSSPGTGYTF. The CDR3 nucleotides are TGTGCCAGCAGCTCCCCGGGGACTGGCTACACCTTC.